This paragraph reports one T cell receptor (beta chain). Its antigen is not yet known. No much larger clone exists at a distance of one base, and base qualities are not known. This sample was included in a study of blood T cell repertoires in COVID-19 (dated by TCRdb to about 2020). About the full investigation: Samples covering the acute and convalescent phases of COVID-19 were provided by collaborators in the United States, Italy and Spain. The prospective study material was composed of cDNA or gDNA derived from T cells, B-cell-depleted T cells, or PBMCs. Subjects who had been exposed to COVID-19, were actively infected with it, or had recovered from it provided the deeply sampled blood TCRbeta repertoires that made up the dataset. The repertoires were made available in a free public database intended to serve as a resource for research on the immune response to SARS-CoV-2. Samples were obtained from the ongoing ImmuneRACE study (first 160 participants) and from about 1,300 subjects provided by 6 global collaborators. The sample metadata nearly always contained a de-identified subject ID, COVID-19 status, age in years and sex. Where HLA class I and class II types were available, the types were taken from metadata supplied by the sample provider, not from assay-based typing. The research as a whole found: Clinical and demographic metadata were provided uncurated, with the amount varying by source and participant.

TCRbeta CDR3 regions were amplified from genomic DNA by means of the immunoSEQ Assay, a bias-controlled multiplex PCR. The source study handled its data this way. Nucleated cell counts per sample were estimated from amplification of reference gene primers within the assay. Sequence reads were collapsed and filtered to measure the absolute abundance of every unique TCRbeta CDR3 rearrangement. Productive Simpson clonality was computed per sample as the square root of Simpson's diversity index over productive rearrangements. Held by TCRdb, this immuneACCESS table contains in-frame sequences only and omits some clones. Under half of the omission traces to an unresolved V gene where checked; the cause of the rest is unknown. V and J calls and clone size follow that table, whereas D and trimming were derived from the DNA. This sample holds about 230,000 clones; approximately 80% were observed only once. Of the sample, 7.4% is held by the ten largest clones.

The germline V gene yields SGHVS for CDR1 and FQNEAQ for CDR2. The CDR3 covers 12 residues, taking in both the cysteine and the phenylalanine. Left in the record is the CDR3 DNA by itself, 36 bases read in frame from the first base. V is pared back by 5 bases and J by 6 bases, with 8 bases lying between the germline termini. Collaborating institutions collected whole blood in K2EDTA tubes following their own protocols. Collaborator samples were shipped for TCRbeta analysis as frozen whole blood, isolated PBMCs, or DNA extracted from either sample type. Sequencing used peripheral blood. The chain employs TRBV7-8 and TRBJ2-1; D gene: possibly TRBD2, on 6 matching bases. The TCR sequence derives from a woman aged 45-65 years with acute or convalescent COVID-19. The CDR3 reads CASSQGLNEQFF. In nucleotide form, the sequence is TGTGCCAGCAGCCAGGGACTCAATGAGCAGTTCTTC.